Below are 4 T cell receptor beta chains sequenced from a single sample in a study of identical twins' blood T cells. TCRdb re-analysed the 5' RACE reads in MiXCR, keeping a single row per CDR3 protein. Of hundreds of thousands of distinct CDR3 sequences listed, about 28% are singletons. The sequenced material came from PBMCs. Receptor source: a woman aged 18 to 55 in good health.

In DNA form, the CDR3 reads TGTGCCAGCAGCGCAGGGACAGTAACTAGCACAGATACGCAGTATTTT. This encodes CASSAGTVTSTDTQYF. The chain combines TRBV7-9 with TRBJ2-3; 7 bases map to TRBD1. Per germline, CDR1 SEHNR and CDR2 FQNEAQ (reference sequence). The CDR3 sequence is 16 residues long. With 5 bases clipped from V and 0 bases from J, the junction kept 8 bases outside the gene matches.

This clonotype was seen a handful of times. The chain employs TRBV14 and TRBJ2-1; no firm D call. Trimming took 3 bases from V and 9 from J, leaving 6 bases between them. This CDR3 is 11 amino acids long. Per germline, CDR1 SGHDN and CDR2 FVKESK. CDR3 sequence reads: CASSQGSEQFF. For the CDR3, the DNA is TGTGCCAGCAGCCAGGGTAGTGAGCAGTTCTTC.

There are a few counts of this clonotype. V and J are TRBV6-1 and TRBJ1-2; D remains ambiguous. The germline CDR1 and CDR2 sequences are MNHNS and SASEGT. This CDR3 has 15 amino acids. V lost 1 base, J lost 8 bases, and 17 bases lay in between. CDR3: CASSEEWGDYNGYTF. CDR3 nucleotide sequence: TGTGCCAGCAGTGAAGAGTGGGGAGATTATAACGGCTACACCTTC.

This clonotype was recorded a few times. The V call is TRBV11-2, the J call TRBJ2-2, with D hard to call. The CDR3 runs to 17 residues. V was cut by 4 bases and J by 2 bases, with 17 bases left in between. Germline CDR1 reads SGHAT; CDR2 reads FQNNGV. The CDR3 DNA is TGTGCCAGCAGCTCCCTCCGCGACTCCCACAACACCGGGGAGCTGTTTTTT. This translates into CASSSLRDSHNTGELFF.